This TCR beta chain was observed in a study of T cell responses to AZD1222 COVID-19 vaccine. Study conclusions and caveats: At study baseline, merely six AZD1222 recipients were seropositive. There were mostly white British donors and more females than males, and clonal diversity was possibly underestimated.

About this clone itself: The antigen remains unidentified.

Germline lookup yields CDR1 MRHNA and CDR2 SNTAGT. This CDR3 spans 15 amino acids. Unmatched junction bases numbered 5, after V lost 2 bases and J lost 5 bases. This table comes from immunoSEQ multiplex PCR, and its TCRdb copy is limited to in-frame clones, with some not included. The sample consists of over 100,000 clones, approximately 86% of them appearing once. The chain links TRBV6-4 to TRBJ2-1; 8 bases map to TRBD2. The material was peripheral blood, obtained on day 0 of MenACWY control vaccination. This clonotype originated in an adult in good health. Here the CDR3 reads CASSDRLAGNNEQFF. CDR3 DNA sequence: TGTGCCAGCAGTGACCGTTTAGCGGGGAACAATGAGCAGTTCTTC.